One and the same sample provided the 21 T cell receptor beta chains below, sequenced in a study of T cell clonality in common variable immunodeficiency. Data came from immunoSEQ multiplex PCR; TCRdb stores just in-frame clones and leaves some out. In total the sample includes about 40,000 clones, none of them seen once. The sequenced sample consisted of peripheral blood mononuclear cells. These receptors were collected from a person aged 18 to 75 in good health.

In its sample, this clone ranks as large. The read halts 3 residues ahead of the CDR3 end, with the missing end drawn from the germline J gene. The sample has other DNA sequences that encode this CDR3 too. The V call is TRBV6-2 or TRBV6-3, the J call TRBJ2-1; maybe TRBD1 (6 bases). The germline V and J ends were trimmed by 6 bases and 6 bases, with 15 bases remaining between them. From germline, CDR1 is MNHEY and CDR2 SVGEGT. CDR3 length equals 14 residues. CDR3 amino acids: CASSPTGFGNEQFF. The sequenced CDR3 bases are TGTGCCAGCAGCCCCACAGGGTTTGGCAATGAG.

This clone was recorded many times. The DNA ends 3 residues before the CDR3 does, and the rest of the CDR3 is filled in from the germline J gene. The chain joins TRBV5-1 to TRBJ1-1; 7 nucleotides agree with TRBD1. The CDR3 totals 13 residues. Losses at the gene ends were 1 base for V and 4 bases for J; bases not matched to a gene: 1. Per germline, CDR1 SGHRS and CDR2 YFSETQ. The CDR3 loop is CASSLSGGTEAFF. The DNA read from the CDR3 is TGCGCCAGCAGCTTGTCAGGGGGCACTGAA.

This clone showed up many times. The CDR3 end falls 3 residues outside the read, so it is completed with the germline J gene. The J gene is TRBJ2-3, the V gene TRBV10-1; TRBD2 is a possible D gene (6 bases). This CDR3 has 13 residues. Germline V gene lookup returns CDR1 WNHNN and CDR2 SYGVQD (reference sequence). The V and J ends lost 6 bases and 0 bases respectively, with 7 bases between them. The part of the CDR3 DNA that was read is TGCGCCAGCAGGGGGACTAGCACAGATACG. Its translation is CASRGTSTDT. The CDR3 in its entirety is CASRGTSTDTQYF.

This clone has a handful of counts. The observed sequence ends 3 residues before the CDR3 terminus, with the missing tail filled in from the germline J gene. The chain carries TRBV18 and TRBJ2-4; weak D call: TRBD1 (6 bases). Germline CDR1 reads KGHSH; CDR2 reads LQKENI. The CDR3 runs 12 residues. The covered CDR3 bases are TGTGCCAGCTCACCGGACAGAGATGGT. Encoded protein: CASSPDRDG. The entire CDR3 protein reads CASSPDRDGQYF.

This clone was found many times. The observed sequence ends 3 residues before the CDR3 terminus, with the missing tail filled in from the germline J gene. The rearrangement links TRBV18 to TRBJ2-6; maybe TRBD1 (6 bases). Trimming removed 4 bases at V and 4 bases at J, with 11 bases between. The CDR3 spans 15 residues. The germline V gene encodes CDR1 KGHSH and CDR2 LQKENI. CDR3 amino acids: CASSQQGGGANVLTF. The sequenced part of the CDR3 DNA is TGTGCCAGCTCACAACAGGGTGGAGGGGCCAACGTC.

This clone was observed many times. Coverage ceases 3 residues before the CDR3 finishes, and the germline J gene fills in the end. J is TRBJ2-6 and V is TRBV5-1; 10 nucleotides line up with TRBD2. Germline V CDR1 and CDR2: SGHRS, YFSETQ. The V and J ends lost 3 bases and 1 base, in that order; junction bases with no gene match: 4. CDR3 size: 17 residues. The DNA read from the CDR3 is TGCGCCAGCAGCTCGCTAGCGGGAGTATCTGGGGCCAACGTC. Its translation: CASSSLAGVSGANV. The whole CDR3 protein reads CASSSLAGVSGANVLTF.

This clone was detected many times. The read halts 3 residues ahead of the CDR3 end, with the missing end drawn from the germline J gene. This chain connects TRBV15 to TRBJ1-1; D possibly corresponds to TRBD1 (5 bases). The CDR3 extends over 13 amino acids. V dropped 11 bases and J dropped 4 bases, with 17 bases sitting between them. From germline, CDR1 is LNHNV and CDR2 YYDKDF (reference sequence). The DNA read from the CDR3 is TGTGCCTCATCGTTGGGGGGGACCACTGAA. Translation: CASSLGGTTE. In full, the CDR3 is CASSLGGTTEAFF. Complete variable domain (other parts from reference TRBV15 and TRBJ1-1): DAMVIQNPRYQVTQFGKPVTLSCSQTLNHNVMYWYQQKSSQAPKLLFHYYDKDFNNEADTPDNFQSRRPNTSFCFLDIRSPGLGDTAMYLCASSLGGTTEAFFGQGTRLTVV.

This clone was seen repeatedly, ten times or more. The CDR3 loop reads CATSRQQLTDEAFF. Incomplete CDR3 DNA: TGTGCCACCAGCAGACAACAGTTAACTGACGAA. V usage is TRBV15 and J usage is TRBJ1-1; D is uncertain. The observed sequence ends 3 residues before the CDR3 terminus, with the missing tail filled in from the germline J gene. Per germline, CDR1 LNHNV and CDR2 YYDKDF (reference sequence). The CDR3 contains 14 residues. Complete variable domain (other parts from reference TRBV15 and TRBJ1-1): DAMVIQNPRYQVTQFGKPVTLSCSQTLNHNVMYWYQQKSSQAPKLLFHYYDKDFNNEADTPDNFQSRRPNTSFCFLDIRSPGLGDTAMYLCATSRQQLTDEAFFGQGTRLTVV.

Remarks on this clone: The DNA ends 3 residues before the CDR3 does, and the rest of the CDR3 is filled in from the germline J gene. The V and J genes are TRBV5-1 and TRBJ2-3; TRBD1 is a possible D gene (6 bases). This CDR3 has 13 amino acids. CDR1 is SGHRS and CDR2 is YFSETQ in the germline V gene. Trimming stripped 7 bases from V and 2 bases from J, with 11 bases between. The CDR3 region is CASHGQPTDTQYF. CDR3 DNA, as far as it was read: TGCGCCAGCCACGGACAGCCCACAGATACG.

This clone was found many times. The CDR3 end falls 3 residues outside the read, so it is completed with the germline J gene. The V and J genes are TRBV5-4 and TRBJ1-2; D perhaps matches TRBD1 (5 bases). V was pared by 0 bases and J by 5 bases, with 11 bases between. This CDR3 spans 14 amino acids. The V gene's germline CDR1 is SGHNT and CDR2 YYREEE (reference sequence). Partial CDR3 DNA: TGTGCCAGCAGCTTGGAGGGGATGGTATATGGC. Translating it yields CASSLEGMVYG. The whole CDR3 sequence reads CASSLEGMVYGYTF.

This clone was recorded many times. The missing CDR3 end, 3 residues past where the read stops, is filled in from the germline J gene. The chain links TRBV11-2 to TRBJ2-7; D is unresolved. Trimming pared 5 bases from V and 1 base from J, leaving 12 bases between. The CDR3 extends over 14 amino acids. Germline loops: CDR1 SGHAT, CDR2 FQNNGV. Partial CDR3 DNA: TGTGCCAGCAGCAATGACCGGGTATCCTACGAG. Amino acid sequence: CASSNDRVSYE. The full CDR3 sequence reads CASSNDRVSYEQYF. Full variable domain (missing parts from reference TRBV11-2 and TRBJ2-7): EAGVAQSPRYKIIEKRQSVAFWCNPISGHATLYWYQQILGQGPKLLIQFQNNGVVDDSQLPKDRFSAERLKGVDSTLKIQPAKLEDSAVYLCASSNDRVSYEQYFGPGTRLTVT.

This clone was recorded at least ten times. The CDR3 end is not reached by the read, which stops 3 residues before it; the germline J gene fills it in. The rearrangement uses TRBV5-1 and TRBJ2-5, with a tentative D call TRBD2 (6 bases). The CDR3 runs 13 residues. V was pared by 5 bases and J by 2 bases, with 10 bases between. CDR1 is SGHRS, CDR2 YFSETQ, per germline. The covered CDR3 bases are TGCGCCAGCAGGCCGGGACTTCAAGAGACC. This encodes CASRPGLQET. The CDR3 in its entirety is CASRPGLQETQYF.

This clone was recorded at least ten times. Read data end 3 residues before the CDR3 end; the end is taken from the germline J gene. The chain has TRBV5-8 and TRBJ2-3, with 10 bases that match TRBD2. The germline V gene encodes CDR1 SGHTS and CDR2 YDEGEE. The CDR3 loop spans 15 amino acids. V lost 4 bases, J lost 2 bases, and 4 bases stayed unmatched. CDR3 region: CASSPSGGHTDTQYF. The covered CDR3 bases are TGTGCCAGCAGCCCTAGCGGGGGACACACAGATACG.

With regard to this clone: The sequenced fragment ends 3 residues before the CDR3 boundary, so the rest is inferred from the germline J gene. The chain carries TRBV20-1 and TRBJ2-7, with 14 bases matching TRBD2. This CDR3 is built from 14 residues. Germline-derived CDR1 and CDR2 are DFQATT and SNEGSKA (reference sequence). With V trimmed by 5 bases and J by 2 bases, 2 bases remained unmatched. The sequenced part of the CDR3 DNA is TGCAGTGCTGGGACTAGCGGGGGTCCCTACGAG. Protein: CSAGTSGGPYE. The full CDR3 sequence reads CSAGTSGGPYEQYF.

At least ten counts were recorded for this clone. The CDR3 extends 3 residues past the end of the read, so its final part is completed from the germline J gene. This chain connects TRBV19 to TRBJ2-7; a weak D match, TRBD1 (6 bases). Looked up from germline, CDR1 is LNHDA and CDR2 is SQIVND (reference sequence). The CDR3 contains 16 residues. V was shortened by 4 bases and J by 0 bases, with 16 bases between the two germline ends. The CDR3 loop reads CASSTGHRGFSYEQYF. The part of the CDR3 DNA that was read is TGTGCCAGTAGTACGGGACACCGAGGATTCTCCTACGAG.

This clone came up many times. The CDR3 end is not reached by the read, which stops 3 residues before it; the germline J gene fills it in. The V call is TRBV20-1, the J call TRBJ1-1; tentatively, D is TRBD1 (6 bases). Trimming left V 5 bases short and J 4 bases short, with 11 bases between. The CDR3 length is 12 residues. From germline, CDR1 is DFQATT and CDR2 SNEGSKA (reference sequence). CDR3 sequence: CSAPQGTTEAFF. The CDR3 bases that were read are TGCAGTGCTCCACAGGGAACCACTGAA.

The table lists this clone with many counts. The CDR3 extends 3 residues past the end of the read, so its final part is completed from the germline J gene. The gene calls are TRBV7-8 and TRBJ2-3; perhaps TRBD1 as D (5 bases). The CDR3 is 15 residues long. V was cut by 1 base and J by 2 bases, with 10 bases left in between. The germline gives CDR1 SGHVS, CDR2 FQNEAQ. The CDR3 DNA, read in part, is TGTGCCAGCAGCTTAGTCCAGGGCTACACAGATACG. This translates into CASSLVQGYTDT. The full CDR3 protein reads CASSLVQGYTDTQYF.

There are many counts of this clone. The read is 3 residues too short to cover the CDR3 end, so that end is filled in from the germline J gene. This sequence joins TRBV4-1 and TRBJ2-1; D perhaps matches TRBD1 (6 bases). The V gene's germline CDR1 is MGHRA and CDR2 YSYEKL. V was shortened by 2 bases and J by 9 bases, with 14 bases between the two germline ends. The CDR3 totals 14 residues. The sequenced part of the CDR3 DNA is TGCGCCAGCAGCCAAAAACTTGGGACATTTGAG. Its translation: CASSQKLGTFE. The CDR3 in full is CASSQKLGTFEQFF.

This clone was detected ten times or more. The missing CDR3 end, 3 residues past where the read stops, is filled in from the germline J gene. The rearrangement joins TRBV5-1 to TRBJ1-1; 7 nucleotides align to TRBD1. The germline CDR1 and CDR2 sequences are SGHRS and YFSETQ. This CDR3 contains 15 residues. V was pared by 5 bases and J by 1 base, with 8 bases of the junction left unmatched. CDR3 loop: CASRLTGAQNTEAFF. Incomplete CDR3 DNA: TGCGCCAGCAGACTAACAGGGGCGCAGAACACTGAA.

This clone was counted ten times or more. The read is 3 residues too short to cover the CDR3 end, so that end is filled in from the germline J gene. This chain uses TRBV7-9 with TRBJ1-2; TRBD1 is a possible D gene (5 bases). The V gene's germline CDR1 is SEHNR and CDR2 FQNEAQ (reference sequence). Trimming left V 5 bases short and J 2 bases short, with 15 bases between. CDR3 length equals 15 residues. The CDR3 bases that were read are TGTGCCAGCAGCCCCCCAGGCTCAGGGAACTATGGC. It encodes CASSPPGSGNYG. In full, the CDR3 reads CASSPPGSGNYGYTF.

This clone was detected only a few times. The read ends 3 residues early relative to the CDR3; the germline J gene fills the gap. The rearrangement uses TRBV5-1 and TRBJ2-7, with 13 bases matching TRBD2. Trimming at V came to 4 bases and at J to 0 bases, leaving 7 bases not matched to a gene. CDR3 length: 17 amino acids. Germline CDR1 reads SGHRS; CDR2 reads YFSETQ. Partial CDR3 DNA: TGCGCCAGCAGCGGGGGACTAGCGGGACCCTACTCCTACGAG. It translates to CASSGGLAGPYSYE. The entire CDR3 reads CASSGGLAGPYSYEQYF.